The 5 T cell receptor beta chains presented below share a single source sample, sequenced in a study of siplizumab effects on memory and regulatory T cells (dated 2019 in TCRdb). The library was obtained by the immunoSEQ multiplex PCR assay. TCRdb's version of the immuneACCESS table is confined to in-frame rearrangements and falls short of the full clone set. An unresolved V gene accounts for under half of the shortfall where checked; the remainder is of unknown origin. A total of 100,000 or so clones appear in this sample, 90% to 95% of them only once. The leading ten clones occupy approximately 1.5% of the sample. Sequencing was performed on non-Treg CD4+ T cells sorted from blood. The cell subset or site label of this sample denotes: FACS-sorted unstimulated CD4+ non-regulatory T cells. Every receptor here comes from a human donor in good health.

This clone was seen just once. The chain joins TRBV6-1 to TRBJ1-3; D ambiguous. Germline values: CDR1 MNHNS, CDR2 SASEGT. There are 12 residues in the CDR3. Trimming stripped 7 bases from V and 0 bases from J, with 4 bases between. The CDR3 region is CASMASGNTIYF. CDR3 in DNA: TGTGCCAGCATGGCCTCTGGAAACACCATATATTTT.

Only one count was recorded for this clone. The CDR3 region is CASSQTMNTEAFF. The CDR3 bases are TGTGCCAGCAGCCAGACCATGAACACTGAAGCTTTCTTT. The genes are TRBV28 and TRBJ1-1; D is undetermined. The germline gives CDR1 MDHEN, CDR2 SYDVKM. This CDR3 comprises 13 residues. The V and J ends lost 6 bases and 0 bases respectively, with 8 bases between them.

The V and J genes are TRBV7-9 and TRBJ2-5; the D is unclear. V was clipped by 2 bases and J by 7 bases, with 11 bases between them. Germline CDR1 reads SEHNR; CDR2 reads FQNEAQ (reference sequence). This CDR3 contains 13 residues. The CDR3 loop is CASSLTEKGTQYF. CDR3 bases: TGTGCCAGCAGCTTAACAGAAAAGGGGACCCAGTACTTC.

V and J are TRBV10-1 and TRBJ2-3; D remains unclear. Between the trimmed V and J ends, which lost 2 bases and 9 bases, there was a span of 12 bases. Germline V gene sequence: CDR1 WNHNN, CDR2 SYGVQD (reference sequence). This CDR3 contains 13 residues. Written as DNA, the CDR3 is TGCGCCAGCAGTGAGGGGTTGGTGGAAACGCAGTATTTT. It codes for CASSEGLVETQYF.

This chain joins TRBV5-4 and TRBJ2-1; D uncertain. V lost 2 bases to trimming and J lost 7 bases, with 19 bases between them. The germline V gene encodes CDR1 SGHNT and CDR2 YYREEE (reference sequence). This CDR3 spans 16 amino acids. The DNA of the CDR3 is TGTGCCAGCAGCTTCTCGTGGAACCTTAACGGTAATGAGCAGTTCTTC. Encoded protein: CASSFSWNLNGNEQFF.